This paragraph covers one TCR beta chain sequence. Its recognized antigen is unknown. No qualities accompany the bases; no much larger clone lies one base away. The data were taken from a study of blood T cell repertoires in COVID-19 (dated by TCRdb to about 2020). With respect to the entire study: The collaborator samples originated in the United States, Italy and Spain and spanned the acute and convalescent phases of COVID-19. The material from the prospective study consisted of cDNA or gDNA derived from T cells, B-cell-depleted T cells, or PBMCs. The dataset comprised deeply sampled blood TCRbeta repertoires from subjects exposed to, actively infected with, or recovered from COVID-19. The repertoires were released in a freely available public database meant as a resource for research on the immune response to SARS-CoV-2. The samples were drawn from two sources: the first 160 participants of the ongoing ImmuneRACE study, and 1,000 to 1,500 subjects contributed by 6 global collaborators. The sample metadata nearly always contained a de-identified subject ID, COVID-19 status, age in years and sex. Where available, HLA class I and class II types were taken from metadata supplied by the sample provider and were not determined by assay-based typing. Broad study findings and their caveats: The amount of clinical and demographic metadata varied by source and participant and was provided uncurated.

TCRbeta CDR3 regions were amplified from genomic DNA using the immunoSEQ Assay, a bias-controlled multiplex PCR. On the authors' methods: The number of nucleated cells in each sample was estimated from the amplification of reference gene primers within the assay. Sequence reads were collapsed and filtered to measure the absolute abundance of every unique TCRbeta CDR3 rearrangement. Productive Simpson clonality was computed per sample as the square root of Simpson's diversity index over productive rearrangements. What TCRdb holds here is the immuneACCESS table cut down to in-frame rearrangements. Part of the clones is not present; checked against another copy, under half of the missing clones reflect an unresolved V gene, and the others are unexplained. V and J calls and clone size are copied from that table; D and trimming were computed from the DNA. This sample gives more than 70,000 clones in total; approximately 90% of them show up just once. The ten largest account for about 9.1% of the sample.

The collaborating institutions used their own protocols to collect whole blood in K2EDTA tubes. For TCRbeta analysis, collaborators shipped samples as frozen whole blood, isolated PBMCs, or DNA extracted from either of those sample types. Sequences were obtained from peripheral blood. The sequence came from a man aged 50-60 years with acute or convalescent COVID-19.

The DNA reads as follows: TGTGCCAGCAGTTACTCATGGTCCAGGGCGGCAGATACGCAGTATTTT. This encodes CASSYSWSRAADTQYF. The chain joins TRBV6-5 to TRBJ2-3, and the D gene may be TRBD1, 5 bases matching. CDR1 and CDR2 are read off the germline V gene as MNHEY and SVGAGI. Counted from cysteine to phenylalanine, this CDR3 has 16 amino acids. The kept DNA is CDR3 alone, 48 bases in frame from the first base. The V end loses 0 bases and the J end loses 4 bases, and a stretch of 14 bases separates them.